Shown below are 4 T cell receptor beta chains from a single sample sequenced in a study of blood T cell repertoires in COVID-19 (dated by TCRdb to 2018 to 2020). Libraries were built with the immunoSEQ multiplex PCR assay. Held by TCRdb, this immuneACCESS table contains in-frame sequences only and omits some clones. Under half of the omission traces to an unresolved V gene where checked; the cause of the rest is unknown. The sample contains 20,000 to 25,000 clones, approximately 73% of them found a single time. The leading ten clones occupy about a fifth of the sample. Specimen: peripheral blood. These receptors all stem from a human donor in a cohort sampled during active or convalescent COVID-19.

This rearrangement joins TRBV24-1 to TRBJ1-2; 10 positions agree with TRBD1. This CDR3 has 16 residues. The junction had 5 bases not matched to a gene; V was cut back by 5 bases and J by 0 bases. CDR1 and CDR2 from the germline V gene are KGHDR and SFDVKD. This CDR3 reads CATSGGQGTPNYGYTF. As DNA, the CDR3 is TGTGCCACCAGTGGGGGACAGGGGACTCCTAACTATGGCTACACCTTC.

This clone was picked up a small number of times. The chain links TRBV28 to TRBJ1-2, with a possible D match to TRBD1 (5 bases). There are 15 residues in the CDR3. CDR1 MDHEN and CDR2 SYDVKM come from the germline V gene. The V gene lost 5 bases and the J gene lost 6 bases, with 19 bases spanning the gap. The CDR3 is CASSRPRGTRNGYTF. The CDR3 bases are TGTGCCAGCAGTCGCCCGCGGGGGACCCGAAATGGCTACACCTTC.

This rearrangement joins TRBV20-1 to TRBJ1-1; D call uncertain. The CDR3 has 11 amino acids. Trimming left V 8 bases short and J 1 base short, with 8 bases between. The germline V gene encodes CDR1 DFQATT and CDR2 SNEGSKA (reference sequence). In nucleotides, the CDR3 is TGCAGTACAATCAAGAACACTGAAGCTTTCTTT. This gives the protein CSTIKNTEAFF.

V usage is TRBV19 and J usage is TRBJ2-6, with 10 positions matching TRBD1. Per germline, CDR1 LNHDA and CDR2 SQIVND (reference sequence). V gave up 9 bases and J gave up 4 bases; unmatched junction bases: 9. The CDR3 consists of 16 residues. CDR3 loop: CASKRQGAYGANVLTF. The CDR3 region has the DNA TGTGCCAGCAAGAGACAGGGGGCGTACGGGGCCAACGTCCTGACTTTC.